This T cell receptor (beta chain) was sequenced for a study of blood T cell repertoires in COVID-19. About the study: Sources were T cells, B-cell-depleted T cells, or PBMCs; the material itself was cDNA or gDNA.

Deletions cut 1 base from V and 7 bases from J, with 20 bases between. The CDR3 runs 16 residues. CDR1 is SEHNR and CDR2 is FQNEAQ in the germline V gene (reference sequence). Source study methods: Counts of nucleated cells, estimated from reference gene primer amplification, were obtained. Data came from immunoSEQ multiplex PCR; TCRdb stores just in-frame clones and leaves some out. The V and J calls and clone size are taken from that table; D and trimming were inferred from the DNA. Of more than 350,000 clones in the sample, more than 70% were seen once. The origin of this receptor is a woman under 40 with COVID-19, enrolled during active disease. This chain joins TRBV7-9 and TRBJ2-7; TRBD1 is a possible D gene (5 bases). The sequencing input was peripheral blood. In DNA, the CDR3 is TGTGCCAGCAGCTTAGGGTCTTGGCAGGGCCCGATTGAGCAGTACTTC. This codes for CASSLGSWQGPIEQYF.